The 10 T cell receptor beta chains below were found in one sample sequenced in a study of cytomegalovirus exposure and HLA in healthy donors. 60 Vbeta and 13 Jbeta primers were used in PCR. Generated by immunoSEQ multiplex PCR, the TCRdb table keeps only in-frame clones and is missing some. The sample lists roughly 93,000 clones, around 81% occurring once. Sequenced input: PBMCs. The receptors come from a man under 40 in good health and CMV-seronegative.

The J gene is TRBJ2-2, the V gene TRBV9; D unresolved. The CDR3 runs 14 residues. Germline values: CDR1 SGDLS, CDR2 YYNGEE. Trimming stripped 0 bases from V and 6 bases from J, with 9 bases between. In nucleotides, the CDR3 is TGTGCCAGCAGCGTAGTTGGCACAGCCGGGGAGCTGTTTTTT. Its translation: CASSVVGTAGELFF.

This clone appeared once. V is TRBV7-2 and J is TRBJ2-5; D gene uncertain. This CDR3 contains 12 residues. The V end was cut by 5 bases, the J end by 5 bases, with 9 bases between. Per germline, CDR1 SGHTA and CDR2 FQGNSA. In nucleotides, the CDR3 is TGTGCCAGCAGCCGCGGCGAGGAGACCCAGTACTTC. Translating gives CASSRGEETQYF. Drawing the rest from reference TRBV7-2 and TRBJ2-5, the complete variable domain is GAGVSQSPSNKVTEKGKDVELRCDPISGHTALYWYRQSLGQGLEFLIYFQGNSAPDKSGLPSDRFSAERTGGSVSTLTIQRTQQEDSAVYLCASSRGEETQYFGPGTRLLVL.

The chain links TRBV14 to TRBJ2-3, with TRBD2 matching over 7 bases. V was pared by 4 bases and J by 6 bases, with 7 bases of the junction left unmatched. Germline CDR1 is SGHDN and CDR2 is FVKESK. The CDR3 runs to 14 residues. Here the CDR3 DNA reads TGTGCCAGCAGCCCCTGGGGGGGGGAGGATACGCAGTATTTT. Protein product: CASSPWGGEDTQYF.

The chain uses TRBV5-1 and TRBJ1-1; D not resolved. The germline gives CDR1 SGHRS, CDR2 YFSETQ. V was clipped by 4 bases and J by 2 bases, with 9 bases between them. The length of the CDR3 is 13 residues. CDR3 bases: TGCGCCAGCAGCACGACACCTAACACTGAAGCTTTCTTT. It is translated as CASSTTPNTEAFF. The full variable domain, in which reference TRBV5-1 and TRBJ1-1 provide the parts outside the CDR3, is KAGVTQTPRYLIKTRGQQVTLSCSPISGHRSVSWYQQTPGQGLQFLFEYFSETQRNKGNFPGRFSGRQFSNSRSEMNVSTLELGDSALYLCASSTTPNTEAFFGQGTRLTVV.

The chain has TRBV9 and TRBJ1-1, with unresolved D. The ends were cut back, 3 bases at V and 6 bases at J, with 9 bases in the middle. The CDR3 consists of 12 residues. Per germline, CDR1 SGDLS and CDR2 YYNGEE. The CDR3 region is CASSGVIPEAFF. In DNA form, the CDR3 reads TGTGCCAGCAGCGGAGTTATCCCTGAAGCTTTCTTT.

The J gene is TRBJ2-7, the V gene TRBV2, with D perhaps TRBD2 (6 bases). V was cut by 7 bases and J by 0 bases, with 19 bases left in between. Germline loops: CDR1 SNHLY, CDR2 FYNNEI. The CDR3 spans 16 residues. The CDR3 coding sequence is TGTGCCAGCATGGAGGGTCGTCTAGCGAGCTCCTACGAGCAGTACGTC. It codes for CASMEGRLASSYEQYV.

As concerns this clone: This specimen includes other DNA sequences encoding the same CDR3. This chain connects TRBV6-4 to TRBJ2-1; weak D call: TRBD2 (6 bases). CDR1 is MRHNA and CDR2 is SNTAGT in the germline V gene. V lost 4 bases to trimming and J lost 6 bases, with 16 bases between them. The CDR3 is 15 amino acids. The CDR3 DNA reads as TGTGCCAGCAGTGTAACTAGCCTCCCCGCCAATGAGCAGTTCTTC. This gives the protein CASSVTSLPANEQFF.

This rearrangement joins TRBV5-1 to TRBJ1-5; 10 bases align to TRBD1. This CDR3 has 20 residues. Germline CDR1 is SGHRS and CDR2 is YFSETQ. V was pared by 4 bases and J by 1 base, with 17 bases of the junction left unmatched. Written as DNA, the CDR3 is TGCGCCAGCAGCATAGATCCGACAGGGGGCTTGTTTGTCAGCAATCAGCCCCAGCATTTT. Its protein is CASSIDPTGGLFVSNQPQHF.

The chain couples TRBV6-5 to TRBJ1-1, with D possibly TRBD1 on 5 matching bases. CDR3 size: 15 residues. The germline V gene encodes CDR1 MNHEY and CDR2 SVGAGI. Trimming shortened V by 5 bases and J by 1 base, and 14 bases separated the two germline ends. The chain's CDR3 is CASSRHTGENTEAFF. The CDR3 DNA sequence: TGTGCCAGCAGTCGACACACAGGCGAGAACACTGAAGCTTTCTTT.

This clone was seen a few times. CDR3 sequence (DNA): TGCGCCAGCAGCCAGGGGACAGCAACAATGAACACTGAAGCTTTCTTT. This encodes CASSQGTATMNTEAFF. V is TRBV4-3 and J is TRBJ1-1; 7 bases map to TRBD1. The V segment lost 3 bases and the J segment 0 bases; nucleotides outside the gene matches: 7. The length of the CDR3 is 16 residues. In germline, CDR1 is LGHNA, CDR2 YSLEER.